Detailed here is one T cell receptor beta chain. The table came from immunoSEQ multiplex PCR; TCRdb's copy has only in-frame clones and leaves some out. The sample consists of tens of thousands of clones, approximately 92% of them appearing once. The data were obtained in a study of T cell changes during pregnancy in multiple sclerosis. This CDR3 spans 13 amino acids. CDR1 and CDR2 from the germline V gene are SGDLS and YYNGEE. The V gene lost 4 bases and the J gene lost 4 bases, with 9 bases spanning the gap. This sequence was found in a female donor with multiple sclerosis, enrolled in a pregnancy study. The sample here was CD8+ T cells from peripheral blood mononuclear cells, taken after pregnancy. The chain carries TRBV9 and TRBJ2-1; D is possibly TRBD2 (6 bases). The CDR3 DNA reads TGTGCCAGCAGCCTCGGGAGTTACAATGAGCAGTTCTTC. Protein sequence: CASSLGSYNEQFF.